The entry that follows covers one T cell receptor beta chain sequence. Its antigen is undetermined. This CDR3 is built from 14 residues. This specimen belongs to a study of shared clonotypes between healthy human individuals. Overall study findings and caveats: For naive CD4 cells, 5% to 6.5% of clonotypes were shared across several donors.

Assay used: immunoSEQ multiplex PCR; TCRdb lists only in-frame clones, some missing. The table shows about 530,000 clones, with 90% to 97% occurring only once. The chain uses TRBV21-1 and TRBJ2-7; TRBD2 was called by the table and not checked on the DNA. TRBV21-1 is a pseudogene segment. Input material: naive CD4+ T cells sorted from blood. Stated subset: CD45RA+ positively selected. The origin of this receptor is a young woman in good health. The CDR3 reads CASSKDGTLHEQYF. CDR3 coding DNA: TGTGCCAGCAGCAAAGACGGGACTCTTCACGAGCAGTACTTC.